This is a list of T cell receptor beta chains from one sample in a study of blood T cell repertoires in COVID-19. Produced via immunoSEQ multiplex PCR; TCRdb's table is partial and in-frame only. The sample holds hundreds of thousands of clones, 90% seen once. The specimen sequenced was peripheral blood. Receptors were obtained from a woman aged 18-29 years with acute or convalescent COVID-19. Each CDR3 is given with its conserved first and last residue. The D gene is left open where the match is weak. Part of the rows lack a size; the others show once, few, many or a class for expanded clones.

TRBV6-4	TRBJ1-2	-	-	TGTGCCAGCAGCCCGGGAGACAGCGGAGGGGATGGCTACACCTTC	CASSPGDSGGDGYTF
TRBV6-4	TRBJ1-1	-	TRBD1	TGTGCCAGCGGATTGACAGGGGAGGTCACTGAAGCTTTCTTT	CASGLTGEVTEAFF
TRBV24-1	TRBJ2-3	-	TRBD1	TGTGCCACCAGTGATTCGACAGGGGGCAGGACAGATACGCAGTATTTT	CATSDSTGGRTDTQYF
TRBV6-5	TRBJ1-2	-	TRBD1	TGTGCCAGCAGGACAGGGGAATCTAACTATGGCTACACCTTC	CASRTGESNYGYTF
TRBV18	TRBJ2-3	-	TRBD1	TGTGCCAGCTCACCGGGCGAGGGGGCAGTGGGTACGCAGTATTTT	CASSPGEGAVGTQYF
TRBV2	TRBJ2-3	-	-	TGTGCCAGCAGTGGGACATTTACTAGCACAGATACGCAGTATTTT	CASSGTFTSTDTQYF
TRBV19	TRBJ1-2	-	TRBD1	TGTGCCAGTAGTGTGGGGACAGCCGCCTTCGCTAACTATGGCTACACCTTC	CASSVGTAAFANYGYTF
TRBV15	TRBJ1-5	-	-	TGTGCCACCAGCAGAGGAGGAGGGTTAGGCAATCAGCCCCAGCATTTT	CATSRGGGLGNQPQHF
TRBV5-5	TRBJ2-7	-	TRBD1	TGTGCCAGCAGCGCTCGGACAGGGGTCCTCATACCTTACGAGCAGTACTTC	CASSARTGVLIPYEQYF
TRBV18	TRBJ2-7	-	TRBD1	TGTGCCAGCTCACCGATGGCGAGTGGGACAGGGAACGAGCAGTACTTC	CASSPMASGTGNEQYF
TRBV27	TRBJ2-4	once	-	TGTGCCAGCAGTTTATCCGCCTTTGGAGCGGGCAAAAACATTCAGTACTTC	CASSLSAFGAGKNIQYF
TRBV14	TRBJ1-2	-	-	TGTGCCAGCAGCCCTCCAACAGGGAGTGCTAACTATGGCTACACCTTC	CASSPPTGSANYGYTF
TRBV11-2	TRBJ2-3	-	TRBD2	TGTGCCAGCAGCTTACGGGAGATAGCGGGGGCATCTACAGATACGCAGTATTTT	CASSLREIAGASTDTQYF
TRBV6-2/TRBV6-3	TRBJ1-2	-	-	TGTGCCAGCAGTTCTATGGGCCGAGAGAACTATGGCTACACCTTC	CASSSMGRENYGYTF
TRBV5-1	TRBJ2-7	-	TRBD1	TGCGCCAGCAGCTTGGATCAGGGACAGGGCTACGAGCAGTACTTC	CASSLDQGQGYEQYF
TRBV27	TRBJ1-1	-	-	TGTGCCGCCGGGGGGGGGTACACTGAAGCTTTCTTT	CAAGGGYTEAFF
TRBV4-1	TRBJ2-7	once	TRBD1	TGCGCCAGCAGTTTCCGGGACAGGGCCCCCTACGAGCAGTACTTC	CASSFRDRAPYEQYF
TRBV9	TRBJ1-6	-	-	TGTGCCAGCAGCGTAGCAGTGCTCAATTCACCCCTCCACTTT	CASSVAVLNSPLHF
TRBV2	TRBJ2-7	-	-	TGTGCCAGCAGTCAGGGAGGACGGTCCTACGAGCAGTACTTC	CASSQGGRSYEQYF
TRBV6-5	TRBJ2-3	once	-	TGTGCCAGCAGCCCAGCAGGGGATACGCAGTATTTT	CASSPAGDTQYF
TRBV28	TRBJ1-5	-	-	TGTGCCAGCAGTTTTGCAGGGGAAGGCAATCAGCCCCAGCATTTT	CASSFAGEGNQPQHF
TRBV15	TRBJ2-3	-	-	TGTGCCACCAGCGGATACGCAGGGTACGATACGCAGTATTTT	CATSGYAGYDTQYF
TRBV7-2	TRBJ2-7	-	-	TGTGCCAGCAGCTTAGTAGGAGGGAACGAGCAGTACTTC	CASSLVGGNEQYF
TRBV5-1	TRBJ2-7	-	-	TGCGCCAGCAGCTTGGAGACAGCCTCCTACGAGCAGTACTTC	CASSLETASYEQYF
TRBV9	TRBJ2-1	-	-	TGTGCCAGCACATCTAGCGAGTACAATGAGCAGTTCTTC	CASTSSEYNEQFF
TRBV28	TRBJ1-1	-	-	TGTGCCAGCAGTTTAATGGGGGCTCGTACTGAAGCTTTCTTT	CASSLMGARTEAFF
TRBV5-1	TRBJ2-3	-	TRBD2	TGCGCCAGCAGCCTCCTGTCGGTTAGCGGGGGAGGAGATACGCAGTATTTT	CASSLLSVSGGGDTQYF
TRBV7-9	TRBJ2-7	-	-	TGTGCCAGCAGCTTTTTAGGGACTTCGTACGAGCAGTACTTC	CASSFLGTSYEQYF
TRBV12-2	TRBJ2-1	-	-	TGTGCAAGTCGCTTAGCCCCGGGCGAGCGGGGATCCTACAATGAGCAGTTCTTC	CASRLAPGERGSYNEQFF
TRBV2	TRBJ2-2	once	TRBD2	TGTGCCAGCAGTGGGAGAGCGGGGGGTTCCGGGGAGCTGTTTTTT	CASSGRAGGSGELFF
TRBV18	TRBJ1-5	few	-	TGTGCCAGCTCACCACCGGACAGCCGGCAGCCCCAGCATTTT	CASSPPDSRQPQHF
TRBV4-1	TRBJ2-7	-	TRBD2	TGCGCCAGCAGCCAAGAACCCGGGGGGTTGTCCTACGAGCAGTACTTC	CASSQEPGGLSYEQYF
TRBV9	TRBJ1-6	-	-	TGTGCCGGAGAACTACGTTCCTATAATTCACCCCTCCACTTT	CAGELRSYNSPLHF
TRBV18	TRBJ2-7	-	TRBD1	TGTGCCAGCTCACCAATCGGGACAGGGTATTTTTTCTTC	CASSPIGTGYFFF
TRBV11-2	TRBJ1-1	-	TRBD1	TGTGCCAGCAGCTTTCGACAGGGGAACACTGAAGCTTTCTTT	CASSFRQGNTEAFF